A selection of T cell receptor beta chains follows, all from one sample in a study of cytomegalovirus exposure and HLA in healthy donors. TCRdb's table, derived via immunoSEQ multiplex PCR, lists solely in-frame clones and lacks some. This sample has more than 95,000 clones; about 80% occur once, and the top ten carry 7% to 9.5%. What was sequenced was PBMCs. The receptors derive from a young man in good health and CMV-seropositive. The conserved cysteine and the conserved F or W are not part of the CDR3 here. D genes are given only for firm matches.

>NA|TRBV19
ASSFTGDTGELF
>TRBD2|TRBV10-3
AIRLSGGADTQY
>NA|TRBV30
AWSGGLVTDTQY
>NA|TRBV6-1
ASSGLDRNTEAF
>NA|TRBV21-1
ASSPPRTGGFSPLH
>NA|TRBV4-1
ASSQSVVVNEKLF
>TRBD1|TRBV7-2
ASSLASGQGQETQY
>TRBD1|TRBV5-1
ASSLATGGMNTEAF
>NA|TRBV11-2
ASSHGAGTEAF
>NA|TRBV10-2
ASSAVTEAF
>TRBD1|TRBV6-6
ASSYNRGATEAF
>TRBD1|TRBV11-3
ASSLTGVGGELF
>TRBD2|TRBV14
ASSVGLAGVETQY
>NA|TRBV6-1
ASSEHVQGVTPQH
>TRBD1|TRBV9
ASSIRDRGVGELF
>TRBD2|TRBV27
ASSLDGGAWETQY
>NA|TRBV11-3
ASSSTSGRYGELF
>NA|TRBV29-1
SAFGGQETQY
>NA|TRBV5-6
ASSYQIWQVVSEQY
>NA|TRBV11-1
ASSFQGGENNEQF